The TCR beta chain described here comes from a study of blood T cell repertoires in COVID-19. Turning to the study itself: The origin of the acute and convalescent COVID-19 samples was the United States, Italy and Spain. T cells, B-cell-depleted T cells, or PBMCs provided the cDNA or gDNA that served as material.

CDR3 length equals 13 residues. V was clipped by 3 bases and J by 6 bases; unmatched bases: 4. Germline lookup yields CDR1 SGHTA and CDR2 FQGTGA. Per the authors' pipeline: Quantification of nucleated cells was approximated via reference gene primer amplification. Repertoires were generated with immunoSEQ multiplex PCR, while TCRdb's copy carries only in-frame clones and drops some. From that table come the V and J calls and clone size; the DNA was used to work out D and trimming. Among some 85,000 clones, more than 80% were seen once, and the ten largest hold 15% to 20%. The receptor comes from a woman older than 75 with acute or convalescent COVID-19. What was sequenced was peripheral blood. V is TRBV7-3 and J is TRBJ1-1; 7 nucleotides align to TRBD1. The CDR3 DNA follows: TGTGCCAGCAGCTTTAAACAGGGGTCTGAAGCTTTCTTT. Amino acids: CASSFKQGSEAFF.